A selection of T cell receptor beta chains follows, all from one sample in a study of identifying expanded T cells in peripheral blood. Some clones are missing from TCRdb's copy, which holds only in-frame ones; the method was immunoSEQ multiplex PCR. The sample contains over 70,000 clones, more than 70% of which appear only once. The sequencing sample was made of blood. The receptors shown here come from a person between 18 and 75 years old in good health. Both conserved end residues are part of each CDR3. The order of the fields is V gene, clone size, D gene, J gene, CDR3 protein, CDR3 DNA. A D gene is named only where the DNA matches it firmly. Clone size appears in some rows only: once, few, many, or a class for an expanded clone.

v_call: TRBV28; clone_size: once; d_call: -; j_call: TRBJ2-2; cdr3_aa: CASSFLGTNRGRELFF; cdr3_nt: TGTGCCAGCAGTTTTTTAGGGACCAACCGTGGGAGGGAGCTGTTTTTT
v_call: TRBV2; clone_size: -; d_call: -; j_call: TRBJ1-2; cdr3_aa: CASRRTASNYGYTF; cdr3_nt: TGTGCCAGCAGGCGGACCGCTTCTAACTATGGCTACACCTTC
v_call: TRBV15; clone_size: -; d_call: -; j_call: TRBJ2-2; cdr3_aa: CATSRDFSPPGGFNTGELFF; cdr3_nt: TGTGCCACCAGCAGAGATTTTTCCCCCCCGGGGGGCTTTAACACCGGGGAGCTGTTTTTT
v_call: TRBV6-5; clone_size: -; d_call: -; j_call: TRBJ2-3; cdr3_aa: CASSRGPRGTDTQYF; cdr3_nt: TGTGCCAGCAGCCGCGGCCCCCGCGGCACAGATACGCAGTATTTT
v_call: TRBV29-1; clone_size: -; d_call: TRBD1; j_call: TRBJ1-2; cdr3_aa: CSVGQGVYGYTF; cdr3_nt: TGCAGCGTTGGACAGGGGGTGTATGGCTACACCTTC
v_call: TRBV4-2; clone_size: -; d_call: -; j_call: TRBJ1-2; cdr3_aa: CASSPAQGAYGYTF; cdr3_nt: TGTGCCAGCAGCCCCGCACAGGGAGCCTATGGCTACACCTTC
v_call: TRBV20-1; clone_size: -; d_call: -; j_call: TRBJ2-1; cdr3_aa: CSAREDTEQFF; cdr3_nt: TGCAGTGCTAGAGAGGACACCGAGCAGTTCTTC
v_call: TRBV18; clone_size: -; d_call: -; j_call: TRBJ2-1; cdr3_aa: CASSPGSSLTEQFF; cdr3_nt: TGTGCCAGCTCACCGGGGTCTAGCTTGACTGAGCAGTTCTTC
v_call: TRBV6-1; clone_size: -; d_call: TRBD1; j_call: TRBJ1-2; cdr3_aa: CASERTGGYGYTF; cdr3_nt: TGTGCCAGCGAAAGGACAGGGGGCTATGGCTACACCTTC
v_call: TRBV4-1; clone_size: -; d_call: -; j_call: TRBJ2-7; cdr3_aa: CASSYLDSPGDEQYF; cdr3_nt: TGCGCCAGCAGCTACCTGGACTCACCTGGGGACGAGCAGTACTTC
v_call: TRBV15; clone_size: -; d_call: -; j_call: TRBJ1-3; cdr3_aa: CATSRLRDGGNTIYF; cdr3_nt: TGTGCCACCAGCAGACTCCGGGACGGTGGAAACACCATATATTTT
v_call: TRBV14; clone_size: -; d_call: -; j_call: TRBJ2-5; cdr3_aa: CASSQDLVTETQYF; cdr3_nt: TGTGCCAGCAGCCAAGATCTCGTGACGGAGACCCAGTACTTC
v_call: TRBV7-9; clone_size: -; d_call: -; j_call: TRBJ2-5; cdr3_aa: CASSLVDTSRETQYF; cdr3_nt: TGTGCCAGCAGCTTAGTCGACACATCTCGGGAGACCCAGTACTTC
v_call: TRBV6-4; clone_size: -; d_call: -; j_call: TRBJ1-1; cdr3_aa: CASSTWLVNTEAFF; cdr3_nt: TGTGCCAGCAGCACCTGGTTGGTGAACACTGAAGCTTTCTTT
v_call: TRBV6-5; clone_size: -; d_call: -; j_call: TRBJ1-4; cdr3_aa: CASSYVEATNEKLFF; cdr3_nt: TGTGCCAGCAGTTACGTGGAAGCAACTAATGAAAAACTGTTTTTT
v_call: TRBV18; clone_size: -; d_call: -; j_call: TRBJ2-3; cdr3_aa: CASSPVVVDTQYF; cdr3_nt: TGTGCCAGCTCACCGGTTGTCGTAGATACGCAGTATTTT
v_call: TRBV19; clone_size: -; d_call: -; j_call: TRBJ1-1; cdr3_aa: CASSIALGEAFF; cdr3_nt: TGTGCCAGTAGTATAGCCCTCGGGGAAGCTTTCTTT
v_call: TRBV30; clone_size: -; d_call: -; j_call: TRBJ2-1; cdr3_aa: CAWSEDSYAEQFF; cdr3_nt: TGTGCCTGGAGTGAGGACTCCTATGCTGAGCAGTTCTTC